A selection of T cell receptor beta chains follows, all from one sample in a study of regulatory T cells in long-lasting Graves disease. TCRdb re-called the multiplex PCR reads with MiXCR, one entry per CDR3 protein. The top ten clones hold more than 55% of a sample with roughly 300,000 distinct CDR3 sequences, 20% to 25% of them seen once. Material: peripheral blood mononuclear cells (PBMCs), obtained when the disease was refractory, from a patient treated with antithyroid drugs. The origin of the receptors is a female donor with Graves disease. The CDR3 runs from the conserved cysteine through the conserved F or W. D genes are given only for firm matches. Rows give clone size only sometimes, using once, few, many, or a class for an expanded clone.

size,V,J,D,CDR3,DNA
NA,TRBV7-2,TRBJ2-3,NA,CASSLDPPGSGDTQYF,TGTGCCAGCAGTCTCGACCCCCCCGGGAGTGGAGATACGCAGTATTTT
many,TRBV19,TRBJ2-7,TRBD1,CASSEGGGKTYEQYF,TGTGCCAGTAGTGAAGGGGGCGGCAAGACCTACGAGCAGTACTTC
many,TRBV18,TRBJ2-5,NA,CASSPGTKETQYF,TGTGCCAGCAGTCCCGGGACAAAAGAGACCCAGTACTTC
few,TRBV18,TRBJ2-7,NA,CASSPQSQYLYEQYF,TGTGCCAGCTCACCACAGTCACAGTATTTATACGAGCAGTACTTC
few,TRBV4-2,TRBJ1-1,NA,CASSQGPDSRITEAFF,TGTGCCAGCAGCCAAGGGCCGGACAGCCGGATCACTGAAGCTTTCTTT
NA,TRBV27,TRBJ1-2,NA,CASSLEGNSGYTF,TGTGCCAGCAGTTTGGAAGGGAACTCTGGCTACACCTTC
many,TRBV28,TRBJ2-4,NA,CASSLTGPAKNIQYF,TGTGCCAGCAGTCTAACAGGTCCAGCCAAAAACATTCAGTACTTC
many,TRBV11-2,TRBJ2-5,NA,CASSLQTGSFTETQYF,TGTGCCAGCAGCTTGCAAACAGGGTCGTTTACAGAGACCCAGTACTTC
NA,TRBV28,TRBJ1-3,NA,CASVLSSSGNTIYF,TGTGCCAGTGTTTTAAGTAGCTCTGGAAACACCATATATTTT
NA,TRBV11-2,TRBJ2-2,NA,CASSLDQVTGELFF,TGTGCTAGCAGCTTAGATCAGGTCACCGGGGAGCTGTTTTTT
many,TRBV7-2,TRBJ2-2,NA,CASSLDGGTGELFF,TGTGCCAGCAGCTTAGATGGTGGGACCGGGGAGCTGTTTTTT
many,TRBV12-3/TRBV12-4,TRBJ1-4,NA,CASRGLENEKLFF,TGTGCCAGCAGGGGACTTGAGAACGAAAAACTGTTTTTT
few,TRBV6-9,TRBJ2-5,NA,CASSYDSDAETQYF,TGTGCCAGCAGTTACGATAGTGATGCGGAGACCCAGTACTTC
few,TRBV2,TRBJ2-5,NA,CASNGALVPPGETQYF,TGTGCCAGCAATGGGGCGTTGGTCCCCCCCGGAGAGACCCAGTACTTC
NA,TRBV27,TRBJ2-5,NA,CASSLHGTQETQYF,TGTGCCAGCAGTTTACATGGGACTCAAGAGACCCAGTACTTC
few,TRBV6-2/TRBV6-3,TRBJ2-3,NA,CASSVARQVLGADTQYF,TGTGCCAGCAGTGTTGCCCGACAGGTCCTAGGAGCAGATACGCAGTATTTT
NA,TRBV29-1,TRBJ1-4,NA,CSVGRGRNEKLFF,TGCAGCGTTGGAAGGGGTAGAAATGAAAAACTGTTTTTT
once,TRBV6-1,TRBJ2-3,NA,CASSRQRGTDTQYF,TGTGCCAGCAGTAGGCAGCGGGGCACAGATACGCAGTATTTT
NA,TRBV6-2/TRBV6-3,TRBJ1-4,TRBD1,CASSYGTGSKDEKLFF,TGTGCCAGCAGTTACGGGACAGGGTCGAAAGACGAAAAACTGTTTTTT
few,TRBV2,TRBJ1-5,TRBD1,CASRKRRGHPNQPQHF,TGTGCCAGCAGGAAGCGTAGGGGGCACCCGAATCAGCCCCAGCATTTT
few,TRBV6-2/TRBV6-3,TRBJ2-4,TRBD1,CASSSLDRAKNIQYF,TGTGCCAGCAGTTCCCTGGACAGGGCCAAAAACATTCAGTACTTC
NA,TRBV5-8,TRBJ2-7,NA,CASSLGTPLLAYEQYF,TGTGCCAGCAGCTTGGGGACCCCCCTCTTGGCCTACGAGCAGTACTTC
NA,TRBV2,TRBJ2-7,NA,CASSEALWSEEPYEQYF,TGTGCCAGCAGTGAAGCGCTTTGGTCGGAGGAACCCTACGAGCAGTACTTC
many,TRBV28,TRBJ2-7,TRBD2,CASTTSGTYEQYF,TGTGCCAGCACTACTAGCGGGACCTACGAGCAGTACTTC
NA,TRBV29-1,TRBJ2-7,NA,CSVVGWARGYEQYF,TGCAGCGTTGTAGGGTGGGCCCGGGGTTACGAGCAGTACTTC
few,TRBV5-1,TRBJ1-1,NA,CASSSIFSDEAFF,TGCGCCAGCAGCTCGATCTTCTCCGATGAAGCTTTCTTT
NA,TRBV2,TRBJ2-7,NA,CASKRTESSYEQYF,TGTGCCTCAAAGCGGACAGAGAGCTCCTACGAGCAGTACTTC
many,TRBV12-3/TRBV12-4,TRBJ1-5,NA,CASSLADLSRQPQHF,TGTGCCAGCAGTTTAGCGGACCTCTCCCGCCAGCCCCAGCATTTT
NA,TRBV3-1,TRBJ1-6,NA,CASSQGRQTNSPLHF,TGTGCCAGCAGCCAAGGCAGACAGACAAATTCACCCCTCCACTTT
many,TRBV28,TRBJ2-5,NA,CASSRGQLPQETQYF,TGTGCCAGCAGTCGAGGACAGCTCCCGCAAGAGACCCAGTACTTC
NA,TRBV5-1,TRBJ1-1,NA,CASSLSNYRSNTEAFF,TGCGCCAGCAGCTTGTCGAACTACAGGTCGAACACTGAAGCTTTCTTT
NA,TRBV20-1,TRBJ1-1,NA,CSASVGVPLSTEAFF,TGCAGTGCTAGTGTCGGGGTTCCCCTCAGCACTGAAGCTTTCTTT
many,TRBV6-2/TRBV6-3,TRBJ1-5,NA,CASSYETNQPQHF,TGTGCCAGCAGTTACGAAACCAATCAGCCCCAGCATTTT
NA,TRBV7-2,TRBJ1-2,NA,CASSLFTDGYTF,TGTGCCAGCAGCTTATTCACTGACGGCTACACCTTC
few,TRBV3-1,TRBJ2-7,NA,CASSQMWGLEQYF,TGTGCCAGCAGCCAAATGTGGGGCCTAGAGCAGTACTTC
NA,TRBV28,TRBJ1-2,NA,CAWSPNDRDGYTF,TGTGCCTGGAGTCCCAATGACCGCGATGGCTACACCTTC
few,TRBV10-1,TRBJ2-7,NA,CASSESHRTALRGREQYF,TGCGCCAGCAGTGAGTCCCACAGGACGGCCTTGAGGGGCCGCGAGCAGTACTTC
NA,TRBV2,TRBJ2-1,NA,CASSEMRLEGRNEQFF,TGTGCCAGCAGCGAGATGCGTCTAGAGGGCAGGAATGAGCAGTTCTTC
many,TRBV6-1,TRBJ1-1,NA,CASSGQNSRTEAFF,TGTGCCAGCAGCGGACAGAACTCTCGGACTGAAGCTTTCTTT
NA,TRBV19,TRBJ2-7,NA,CASSGTSSDEQYF,TGTGCCAGCTCCGGGACCTCGTCCGACGAGCAGTACTTC
few,TRBV3-1,TRBJ1-3,NA,CASSQALGVSSSGNTIYF,TGTGCCAGCAGCCAAGCCTTAGGGGTTTCGAGCTCTGGAAACACCATATATTTT
few,TRBV20-1,TRBJ2-7,NA,CSARVGASDEQYF,TGCAGTGCTAGAGTTGGGGCTTCGGACGAGCAGTACTTC
NA,TRBV2,TRBJ2-4,TRBD1,CASRQGDHDKNIQYF,TGTGCCAGCAGGCAGGGGGATCATGACAAAAACATTCAGTACTTC
many,TRBV12-3/TRBV12-4,TRBJ1-4,NA,CASTRTVVNEKLFF,TGTGCCAGCACCCGTACCGTAGTTAATGAAAAACTGTTTTTT
NA,TRBV12-5,TRBJ2-7,NA,CASGPPHRFPSYEQYF,TGTGCTAGTGGTCCCCCCCACAGGTTTCCCTCCTACGAGCAGTACTTC
NA,TRBV11-3,TRBJ2-2,TRBD2,CASSLGGGPELFF,TGTGCCAGCAGCTTAGGGGGAGGGCCCGAGCTGTTTTTT
NA,TRBV5-1,TRBJ2-3,NA,CASSLEGTTDTQYF,TGCGCCAGCAGCTTGGAGGGAACCACAGATACGCAGTATTTT
NA,TRBV30,TRBJ2-5,NA,CAWSVGQGRYETQYF,TGTGCCTGGAGTGTAGGGCAGGGGCGGTATGAGACCCAGTACTTC
NA,TRBV28,TRBJ2-1,TRBD1,CASSLWGQGARNNEQFF,TGTGCCAGCAGTTTGTGGGGACAGGGGGCTCGCAACAATGAGCAGTTCTTC
NA,TRBV10-3,TRBJ2-7,NA,CAISVGRVWDF,TGTGCCATCAGTGTTGGCAGGGTATGGGACTTC
NA,TRBV25-1,TRBJ2-5,NA,CASSELREYQETQYF,TGTGCCAGCAGTGAACTTCGGGAGTACCAAGAGACCCAGTACTTC
NA,TRBV12-3/TRBV12-4,TRBJ2-5,NA,CASSLGSQLETQYF,TGTGCCAGCAGTTTAGGGTCGCAGTTAGAGACCCAGTACTTC
many,TRBV7-2,TRBJ1-5,NA,CASSRQGLEGPQHF,TGTGCCAGCAGCCGCCAAGGCCTGGAGGGGCCCCAGCATTTT
few,TRBV28,TRBJ1-5,NA,CASSPGGGAQPQHF,TGTGCCAGCAGCCCGGGGGGGGGGGCTCAGCCCCAGCATTTT
few,TRBV20-1,TRBJ1-3,NA,CSAGHPGGNTIYF,TGCAGTGCTGGACACCCTGGAGGAAACACCATATATTTT